This TCR beta chain originates from a study of human T cells and chemical hapten exposure. At the level of the study: Patients' scalps got diphenylcyclopropenone weekly throughout the roughly 23-week study.

There are many counts of this clonotype. Individual cDNA molecules (in the library) carried attached unique molecular identifiers. A single record per CDR3 protein comes from TCRdb applying MiXCR to the RACE reads. The table lists some 150,000 distinct CDR3 sequences, 12% of them singletons. Trimming stripped 1 base from V and 6 bases from J, with 10 bases between. Germline V CDR1 and CDR2: SGHTA, FQGNSA. This CDR3 comprises 13 residues. Time point defined: patch test 2, 6 weeks after DPC sensitization. Treatment in this sample: therapeutic diphenylcyclopropenone sensitization with weekly scalp DPC. This sample comprised whole blood, obtained in connection with sensitization to the hapten diphenylcyclopropenone (DPC). The chain couples TRBV7-2 to TRBJ2-7; D call uncertain. The source is a woman between 50 and 59 years old with alopecia areata. Some clones in this sample may be carry-over from other donors' samples. The CDR3 sequence: CASSLGLIPEQYF. The CDR3 DNA is TGTGCCAGCAGCTTAGGGCTAATACCCGAGCAGTACTTC. The full variable domain, in which reference TRBV7-2 and TRBJ2-7 provide the parts outside the CDR3, is GAGVSQSPSNKVTEKGKDVELRCDPISGHTALYWYRQSLGQGLEFLIYFQGNSAPDKSGLPSDRFSAERTGGSVSTLTIQRTQQEDSAVYLCASSLGLIPEQYFGPGTRLTVT.